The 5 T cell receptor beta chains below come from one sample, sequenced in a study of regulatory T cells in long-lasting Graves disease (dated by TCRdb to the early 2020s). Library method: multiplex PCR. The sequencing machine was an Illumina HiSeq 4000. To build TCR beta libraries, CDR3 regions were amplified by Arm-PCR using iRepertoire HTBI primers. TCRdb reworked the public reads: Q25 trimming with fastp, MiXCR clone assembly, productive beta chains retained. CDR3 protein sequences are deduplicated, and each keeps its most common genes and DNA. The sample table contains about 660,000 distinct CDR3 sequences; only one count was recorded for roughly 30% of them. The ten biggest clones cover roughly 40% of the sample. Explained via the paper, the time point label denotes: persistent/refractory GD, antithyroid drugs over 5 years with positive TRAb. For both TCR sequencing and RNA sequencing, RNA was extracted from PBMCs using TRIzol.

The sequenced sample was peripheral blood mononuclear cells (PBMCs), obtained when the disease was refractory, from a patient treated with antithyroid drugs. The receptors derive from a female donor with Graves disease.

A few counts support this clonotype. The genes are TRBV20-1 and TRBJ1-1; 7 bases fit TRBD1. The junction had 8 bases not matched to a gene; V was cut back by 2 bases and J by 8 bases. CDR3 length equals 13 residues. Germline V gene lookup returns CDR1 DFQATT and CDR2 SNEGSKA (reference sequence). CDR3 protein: CSARKQGWLEAFF. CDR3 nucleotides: TGCAGTGCTAGAAAACAGGGGTGGCTAGAAGCTTTCTTT.

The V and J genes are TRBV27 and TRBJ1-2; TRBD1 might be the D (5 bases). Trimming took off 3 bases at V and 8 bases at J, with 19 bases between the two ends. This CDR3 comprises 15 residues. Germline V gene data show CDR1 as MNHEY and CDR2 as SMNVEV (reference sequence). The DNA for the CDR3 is TGTGCCAGCAGTTTGGGCTTGGGACTAGGTTTCGGCTACACCTTC. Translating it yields CASSLGLGLGFGYTF.

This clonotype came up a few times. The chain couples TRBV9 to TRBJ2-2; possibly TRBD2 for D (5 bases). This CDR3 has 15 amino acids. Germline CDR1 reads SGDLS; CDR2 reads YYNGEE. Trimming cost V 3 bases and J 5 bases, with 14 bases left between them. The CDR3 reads CASSGSGGRTGELFF. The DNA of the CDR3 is TGTGCCAGCAGCGGGAGCGGAGGACGGACCGGGGAGCTGTTTTTT. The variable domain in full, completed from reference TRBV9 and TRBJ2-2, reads DSGVTQTPKHLITATGQRVTLRCSPRSGDLSVYWYQQSLDQGLQFLIQYYNGEERAKGNILERFSAQQFPDLHSELNLSSLELGDSALYFCASSGSGGRTGELFFGEGSRLTVL.

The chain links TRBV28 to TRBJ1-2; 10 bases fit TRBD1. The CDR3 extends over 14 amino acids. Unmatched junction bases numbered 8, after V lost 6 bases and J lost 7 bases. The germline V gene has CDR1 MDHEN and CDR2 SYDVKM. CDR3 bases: TGTGCCAGCAGCAGGGACAGGGGTTTCTTTGGCTACACCTTC. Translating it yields CASSRDRGFFGYTF.

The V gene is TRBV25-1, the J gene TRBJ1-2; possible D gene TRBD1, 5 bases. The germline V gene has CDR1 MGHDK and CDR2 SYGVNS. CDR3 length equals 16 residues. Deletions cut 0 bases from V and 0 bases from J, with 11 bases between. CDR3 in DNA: TGTGCCAGCAGTGAATATGGGGGGATAGCTAACTATGGCTACACCTTC. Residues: CASSEYGGIANYGYTF.